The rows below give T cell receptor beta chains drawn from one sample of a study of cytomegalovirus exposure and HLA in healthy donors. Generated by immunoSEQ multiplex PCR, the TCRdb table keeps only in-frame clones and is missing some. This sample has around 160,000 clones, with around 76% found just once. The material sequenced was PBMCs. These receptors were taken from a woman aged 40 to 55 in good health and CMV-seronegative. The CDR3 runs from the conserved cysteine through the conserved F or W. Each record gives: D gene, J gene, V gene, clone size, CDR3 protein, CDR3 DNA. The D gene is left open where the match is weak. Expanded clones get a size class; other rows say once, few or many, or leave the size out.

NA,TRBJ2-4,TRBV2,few,CASSEIQASTKNIQYF,TGTGCCAGCAGTGAAATTCAGGCCTCAACCAAAAACATTCAGTACTTC
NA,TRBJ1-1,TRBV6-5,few,CASSEAMNTEAFF,TGTGCCAGCAGTGAAGCCATGAACACTGAAGCTTTCTTT
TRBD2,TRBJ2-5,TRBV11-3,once,CASSLDGAGQETQYF,TGTGCCAGCAGCTTAGATGGAGCGGGGCAAGAGACCCAGTACTTC
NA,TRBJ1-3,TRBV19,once,CASSIGYYSGNTIYF,TGTGCCAGTAGTATAGGCTACTACTCTGGAAACACCATATATTTT
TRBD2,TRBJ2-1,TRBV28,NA,CASSPWGSGRNEQFF,TGTGCCAGCAGTCCCTGGGGTAGCGGGAGAAATGAGCAGTTCTTC
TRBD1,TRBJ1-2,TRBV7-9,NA,CASSLAGGTDYGYTF,TGTGCCAGCAGCTTAGCAGGGGGCACGGACTATGGCTACACCTTC
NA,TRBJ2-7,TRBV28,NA,CASSLTGQSYEQYF,TGTGCCAGCAGTTTAACAGGACAGAGCTACGAGCAGTACTTC
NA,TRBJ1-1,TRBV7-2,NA,CASSLYGNTEAFF,TGTGCCAGCAGCTTATACGGGAACACTGAAGCTTTCTTT
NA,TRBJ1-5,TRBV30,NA,CAWSGEYSNQPQHF,TGTGCCTGGAGCGGAGAATATAGCAATCAGCCCCAGCATTTT
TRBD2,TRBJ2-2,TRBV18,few,CASSPFLAGRFNTGELFF,TGTGCCAGCTCACCGTTTCTAGCGGGTCGATTCAACACCGGGGAGCTGTTTTTT
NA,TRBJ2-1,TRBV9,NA,CASSVSPASASRSYNEQFF,TGTGCCAGCAGCGTAAGCCCCGCTAGCGCGTCTCGCTCCTACAATGAGCAGTTCTTC
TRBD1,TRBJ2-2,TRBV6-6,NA,CAIRDRVATGELFF,TGTGCCATACGGGACAGGGTGGCCACCGGGGAGCTGTTTTTT
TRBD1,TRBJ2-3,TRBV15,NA,CAIGGGQGTVDTQYF,TGTGCCATAGGGGGGGGACAGGGGACCGTGGATACGCAGTATTTT
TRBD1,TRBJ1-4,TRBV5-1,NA,CASSLDGQGVGNEKLFF,TGCGCCAGCAGCTTGGATGGACAGGGAGTAGGTAATGAAAAACTGTTTTTT
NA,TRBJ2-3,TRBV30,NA,CAWRSSLTGGTDTQYF,TGTGCCTGGAGATCATCTTTGACGGGGGGCACAGATACGCAGTATTTT
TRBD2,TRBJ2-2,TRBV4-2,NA,CASSQVAGVNTGELFF,TGTGCCAGCAGCCAAGTAGCGGGGGTGAACACCGGGGAGCTGTTTTTT
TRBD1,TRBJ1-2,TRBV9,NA,CASSQTGVAYGYTF,TGTGCCAGCAGTCAGACAGGGGTCGCATATGGCTACACCTTC
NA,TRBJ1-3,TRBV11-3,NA,CASSSPREAGNTIYF,TGTGCCAGCAGCTCCCCTCGGGAAGCAGGAAACACCATATATTTT
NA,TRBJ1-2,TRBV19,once,CASSIGGGKTYGYTF,TGTGCCAGTAGTATTGGGGGAGGCAAAACCTATGGCTACACCTTC
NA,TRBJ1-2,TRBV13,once,CASSLGGSYGYTF,TGTGCCAGCAGCTTAGGTGGCAGCTATGGCTACACCTTC
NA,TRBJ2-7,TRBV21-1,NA,CASSAKRLAVPYEQYF,TGTGCCAGCAGCGCAAAGAGACTAGCGGTCCCCTACGAGCAGTACTTC
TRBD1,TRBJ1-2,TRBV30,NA,CAWTLTGLRGYTF,TGTGCCTGGACCCTGACAGGGTTACGGGGCTACACCTTC
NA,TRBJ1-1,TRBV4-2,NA,CASSQDGAGRARTEAFF,TGTGCCAGCAGCCAAGATGGGGCAGGGAGGGCGAGAACTGAAGCTTTCTTT
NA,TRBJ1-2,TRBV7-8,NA,CASSLQGEGANYGYTF,TGTGCCAGCAGCTTACAAGGGGAAGGAGCTAACTATGGCTACACCTTC
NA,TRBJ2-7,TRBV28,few,CASSPGGALPSYEQYF,TGTGCCAGCAGTCCCGGGGGAGCTCTCCCTTCCTACGAGCAGTACTTC
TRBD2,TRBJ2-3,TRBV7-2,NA,CASSLERGGDTQYF,TGTGCCAGCAGCTTAGAGCGGGGCGGGGATACGCAGTATTTT
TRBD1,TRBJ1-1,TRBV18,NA,CASSPQGRGKNTEAFF,TGTGCCAGCTCACCCCAGGGCAGGGGGAAGAACACTGAAGCTTTCTTT
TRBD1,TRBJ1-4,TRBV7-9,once,CASSLAGQAPNEKLFF,TGTGCCAGCAGCTTAGCGGGACAGGCGCCCAATGAAAAACTGTTTTTT
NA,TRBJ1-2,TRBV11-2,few,CASSLEAVVLGYTF,TGTGCCAGCAGCTTAGAGGCGGTGGTACTAGGCTACACCTTC
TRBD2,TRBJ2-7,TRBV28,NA,CAITTTSGYYEQYF,TGTGCCATCACTACGACTAGCGGGTACTACGAGCAGTACTTC
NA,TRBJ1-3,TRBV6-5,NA,CASMRTTSGNTIYF,TGTGCCAGCATGAGGACAACCTCTGGAAACACCATATATTTT
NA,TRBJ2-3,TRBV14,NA,CASSQERWRGSTDTQYF,TGTGCCAGCAGCCAAGAAAGATGGCGGGGTAGCACAGATACGCAGTATTTT
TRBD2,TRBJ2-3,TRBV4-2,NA,CASSQEGTSGSTSTDTQYF,TGTGCCAGCAGCCAAGAGGGAACTAGCGGTAGCACTAGCACAGATACGCAGTATTTT
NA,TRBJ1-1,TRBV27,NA,CASSPGGPMNTEAFF,TGTGCCAGCAGTCCGGGGGGGCCCATGAACACTGAAGCTTTCTTT
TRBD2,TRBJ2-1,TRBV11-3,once,CASSLLGTSYYNEQFF,TGTGCCAGCAGCTTATTAGGGACTAGCTACTACAATGAGCAGTTCTTC
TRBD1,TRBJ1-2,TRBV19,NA,CASSIFWRGQGRANYGYTF,TGTGCCAGTAGTATTTTCTGGAGGGGACAGGGGAGGGCTAACTATGGCTACACCTTC
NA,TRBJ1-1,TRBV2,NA,CASSVVGPPNTEAFF,TGTGCCAGCAGTGTTGTGGGCCCACCGAACACTGAAGCTTTCTTT
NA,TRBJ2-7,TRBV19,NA,CASSGWGHGEQYF,TGTGCCAGTAGTGGTTGGGGGCACGGCGAGCAGTACTTC
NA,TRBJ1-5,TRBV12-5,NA,CASGLDRVSQPQHF,TGTGCTAGTGGTTTGGACAGGGTGAGTCAGCCCCAGCATTTT
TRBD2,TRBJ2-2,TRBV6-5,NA,CASRKTSGRAGELFF,TGTGCCAGCAGGAAGACTAGCGGGAGGGCCGGGGAGCTGTTTTTT
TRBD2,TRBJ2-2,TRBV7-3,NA,CASSSTGTSGRGDTGELFF,TGTGCCAGCAGCTCCACCGGGACTAGCGGGAGGGGGGACACCGGGGAGCTGTTTTTT
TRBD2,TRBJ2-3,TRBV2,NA,CASIAGEVVDTQYF,TGTGCCAGCATAGCGGGAGAAGTGGTAGATACGCAGTATTTT
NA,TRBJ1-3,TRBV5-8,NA,CASSLVFQGNTIYF,TGTGCCAGCAGCTTGGTATTTCAGGGAAACACCATATATTTT
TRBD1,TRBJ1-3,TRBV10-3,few,CAISSTGDGNTIYF,TGTGCCATCAGCTCGACAGGGGACGGAAACACCATATATTTT
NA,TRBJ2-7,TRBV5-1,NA,CASSLGGAYYEQYF,TGCGCCAGCAGCTTGGGCGGGGCCTACTACGAGCAGTACTTC
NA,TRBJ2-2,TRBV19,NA,CASSPGTLGELFF,TGTGCCAGTAGTCCCGGGACACTCGGGGAGCTGTTTTTT
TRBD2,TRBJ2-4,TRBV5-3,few,CARTRLAGDGSKNIQYF,TGTGCCAGAACGAGACTAGCGGGAGACGGATCCAAAAACATTCAGTACTTC
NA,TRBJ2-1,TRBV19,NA,CASNPPQGEQFF,TGTGCCAGTAACCCCCCACAGGGTGAGCAGTTCTTC